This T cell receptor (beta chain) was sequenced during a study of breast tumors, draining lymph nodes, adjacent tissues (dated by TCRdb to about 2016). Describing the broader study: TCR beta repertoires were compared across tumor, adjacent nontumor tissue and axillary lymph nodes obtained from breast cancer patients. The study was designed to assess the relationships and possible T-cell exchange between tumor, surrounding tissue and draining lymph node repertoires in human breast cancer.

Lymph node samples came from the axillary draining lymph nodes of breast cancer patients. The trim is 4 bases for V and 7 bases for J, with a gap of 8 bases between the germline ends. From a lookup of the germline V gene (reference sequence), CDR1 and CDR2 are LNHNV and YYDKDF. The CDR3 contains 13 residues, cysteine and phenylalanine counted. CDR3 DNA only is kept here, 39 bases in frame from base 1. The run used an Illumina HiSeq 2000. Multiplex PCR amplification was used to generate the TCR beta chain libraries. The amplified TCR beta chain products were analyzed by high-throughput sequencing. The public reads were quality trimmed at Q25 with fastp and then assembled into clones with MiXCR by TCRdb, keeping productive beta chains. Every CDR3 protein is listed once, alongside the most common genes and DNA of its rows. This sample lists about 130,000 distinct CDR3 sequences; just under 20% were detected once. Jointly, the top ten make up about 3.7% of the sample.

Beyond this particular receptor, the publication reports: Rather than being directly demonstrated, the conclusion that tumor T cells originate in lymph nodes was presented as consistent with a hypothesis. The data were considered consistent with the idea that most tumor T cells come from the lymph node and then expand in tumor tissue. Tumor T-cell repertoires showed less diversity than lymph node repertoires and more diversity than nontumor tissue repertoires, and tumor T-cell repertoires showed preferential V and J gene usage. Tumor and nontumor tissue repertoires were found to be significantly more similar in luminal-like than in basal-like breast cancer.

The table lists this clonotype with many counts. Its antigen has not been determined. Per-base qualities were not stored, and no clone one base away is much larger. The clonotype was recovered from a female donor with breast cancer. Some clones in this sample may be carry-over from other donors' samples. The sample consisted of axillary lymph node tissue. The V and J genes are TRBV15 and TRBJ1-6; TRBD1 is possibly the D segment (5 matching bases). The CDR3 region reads CATSIQENSPLHF. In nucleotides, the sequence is TGTGCCACCAGCATACAGGAGAATTCACCCCTCCACTTT.